These 28 T cell receptor beta chains came from one sample sequenced in a study of cytomegalovirus exposure and HLA in healthy donors. Amplification used 60 Vbeta primers and 13 Jbeta primers. The repertoire was sequenced with immunoSEQ multiplex PCR; TCRdb's copy has only in-frame clones and lacks some. The sample includes roughly 120,000 clones, 9.5% of them seen just once. The sample was PBMCs. Receptors originate from a man younger than 40 in good health and CMV-seronegative.

In this sample, this clone turned up a few times. The V and J genes are TRBV19 and TRBJ2-7, with 8 bases fitting TRBD2. The CDR3 runs 14 residues. Germline values: CDR1 LNHDA, CDR2 SQIVND (reference sequence). V gave up 8 bases and J gave up 2 bases; unmatched junction bases: 8. The CDR3 nucleotides are TGTGCCAGTGGCAGACTAGCGCGGCCCTACGAGCAGTACTTC. This sequence encodes CASGRLARPYEQYF.

A few counts support this clone. The CDR3 DNA reads as TGCGCCAGCAGCTTGACAGGGAGCGGCTACGAGCAGTACTTC. Its translation: CASSLTGSGYEQYF. The V and J genes are TRBV5-1 and TRBJ2-7; D might be TRBD1 (6 bases). The V and J ends lost 1 base and 3 bases respectively, with 11 bases between them. The CDR3 has 14 residues. The germline CDR1 and CDR2 sequences are SGHRS and YFSETQ.

This clone has only a few counts. V and J are TRBV19 and TRBJ2-7; maybe TRBD1 (5 bases). The germline V and J ends were trimmed by 8 bases and 2 bases, with 16 bases remaining between them. This CDR3 spans 14 amino acids. Germline-derived CDR1 and CDR2 are LNHDA and SQIVND (reference sequence). CDR3 DNA sequence: TGTGCCAGTTCTCTTCGGCAGGGCCCCTACGAGCAGTACTTC. Translated: CASSLRQGPYEQYF.

This clone was counted between two and nine times. The rearrangement joins TRBV7-3 to TRBJ2-1; 8 nucleotides match TRBD2. The CDR3 contains 15 residues. Germline CDR1 and CDR2: SGHTA and FQGTGA. V shed 3 bases and J 3 bases; nucleotides not matched to a gene: 4. The CDR3 sequence is CASSFGAGGYNEQFF. DNA for the CDR3: TGTGCCAGCAGCTTCGGGGCGGGAGGCTACAATGAGCAGTTCTTC. The variable domain in full, with the rest retrieved from reference TRBV7-3 and TRBJ2-1, is GAGVSQTPSNKVTEKGKYVELRCDPISGHTALYWYRQSLGQGPEFLIYFQGTGAADDSGLPNDRFFAVRPEGSVSTLKIQRTERGDSAVYLCASSFGAGGYNEQFFGPGTRLTVL.

This clone was seen a few times. The rearrangement uses TRBV5-1 and TRBJ2-1; 7 bases agree with TRBD2. The CDR3 contains 14 residues. J gave up 6 bases and V 1 base, and 4 bases lay outside the gene matches. Per germline, CDR1 SGHRS and CDR2 YFSETQ. CDR3 loop: CASSLRLAGNEQFF. CDR3 nucleotides: TGCGCCAGCAGCTTGCGACTAGCTGGCAATGAGCAGTTCTTC.

This clone has a handful of counts. The chain uses TRBV5-4 and TRBJ2-1; 10 bases are a match to TRBD2. This CDR3 region has 15 residues. Unmatched junction bases numbered 5, after V lost 0 bases and J lost 8 bases. CDR1 and CDR2 (germline): SGHNT, YYREEE (reference sequence). CDR3 amino acids: CASSLVAGGPHEQFF. CDR3 DNA sequence: TGTGCCAGCAGCTTGGTAGCGGGAGGCCCCCATGAGCAGTTCTTC.

The chain employs TRBV19 and TRBJ1-1, with 7 positions matching TRBD1. CDR1 LNHDA and CDR2 SQIVND come from the germline V gene (reference sequence). The CDR3 contains 14 residues. Germline trimming cut 5 bases from V and 1 base from J; bases unmatched to any gene: 4. CDR3 amino acids: CASSYGTENTEAFF. CDR3 nucleotides: TGTGCCAGTAGTTACGGGACAGAGAACACTGAAGCTTTCTTT.

This clone occurred a few times. The chain is built from TRBV5-4 and TRBJ2-7; 9 positions agree with TRBD2. This CDR3 is 15 amino acids long. With V trimmed by 0 bases and J by 2 bases, 3 bases remained unmatched. Germline lookup yields CDR1 SGHNT and CDR2 YYREEE (reference sequence). CDR3 DNA sequence: TGTGCCAGCAGCTTGGCGCTAGCGGGGACCTACGAGCAGTACTTC. Translated, it gives CASSLALAGTYEQYF.

This clone has only a few counts. The chain combines TRBV29-1 with TRBJ2-5; 11 bases are a match to TRBD1. Per germline, CDR1 SQVTM and CDR2 ANQGSEA. The CDR3 is made up of 13 amino acids. V was pared by 6 bases and J by 1 base, with 1 base of the junction left unmatched. The CDR3 here is CSVGTGGQETQYF. The CDR3 DNA reads TGCAGCGTAGGGACAGGGGGCCAAGAGACCCAGTACTTC.

This clone was observed a few times. The rearrangement uses TRBV14 and TRBJ2-2; 7 bases are a match to TRBD2. Per the germline V gene, CDR1 is SGHDN and CDR2 is FVKESK. This CDR3 has 16 residues. Losses at the gene ends were 4 bases for V and 5 bases for J; bases not matched to a gene: 10. CDR3 residues: CASSPWEGPGTGELFF. CDR3 nucleotide sequence: TGTGCCAGCAGCCCCTGGGAGGGACCCGGGACCGGGGAGCTGTTTTTT.

A few counts support this clone. The chain carries TRBV5-1 and TRBJ1-1; D gene uncertain. CDR1 is SGHRS and CDR2 is YFSETQ in the germline V gene. CDR3 length equals 13 residues. Trimming took off 5 bases at V and 2 bases at J, with 10 bases between the two ends. This CDR3 is CASREVGNTEAFF. CDR3 bases: TGCGCCAGCAGGGAGGTGGGAAACACTGAAGCTTTCTTT.

The chain links TRBV14 to TRBJ2-3, with D perhaps TRBD2 (5 bases). The CDR3 consists of 16 residues. CDR1 is SGHDN and CDR2 is FVKESK in the germline V gene. The V end was cut by 0 bases, the J end by 8 bases, with 18 bases between. The CDR3 DNA is TGTGCCAGCAGCCAAGATGTGCGAAGGACTTCGGGTACGCAGTATTTT. As protein: CASSQDVRRTSGTQYF.

This clone was observed a few times. This chain links TRBV6-5 with TRBJ2-1; TRBD1 might be the D (5 bases). The CDR3 spans 16 residues. The ends were cut back, 2 bases at V and 0 bases at J, with 11 bases in the middle. CDR1 and CDR2 from the germline V gene are MNHEY and SVGAGI. DNA for the CDR3: TGTGCCAGCAGTTACAAGGACACAAGCTCCTACAATGAGCAGTTCTTC. This sequence encodes CASSYKDTSSYNEQFF.

This clone was observed a few times. The rearrangement links TRBV6-5 to TRBJ1-4; no reliable D call. The CDR3 loop spans 14 amino acids. The V and J ends lost 5 bases and 8 bases respectively, with 15 bases between them. Germline values: CDR1 MNHEY, CDR2 SVGAGI. CDR3 sequence (DNA): TGTGCCAGCAGTGAAGTAGCGGGAGGGGAAAAACTGTTTTTT. Its translation: CASSEVAGGEKLFF.

This clone was seen once. The genes are TRBV10-3 and TRBJ2-5, with D tentatively TRBD2 (7 bases). V shed 4 bases and J shed 3 bases, with 12 bases lying between them. The CDR3 totals 14 residues. The germline V gene has CDR1 ENHRY and CDR2 SYGVKD. CDR3 loop: CAISGRGAEETQYF. The DNA of the CDR3 is TGTGCCATCAGTGGACGGGGGGCCGAAGAGACCCAGTACTTC.

The chain joins TRBV7-9 to TRBJ2-7; weak D call: TRBD1 (5 bases). The CDR3 sequence is 14 residues long. Germline V gene data show CDR1 as SEHNR and CDR2 as FQNEAQ (reference sequence). Trimming took off 5 bases at V and 3 bases at J, with 14 bases between the two ends. The CDR3 sequence is CASSSRDSNYEQYF. The CDR3 nucleotides are TGTGCCAGCAGCAGTCGTGACAGTAACTACGAGCAGTACTTC.

CDR3 bases: TGTGCCAGCAGTGTCCGGCAGGTTAGCACAGATACGCAGTATTTT. It yields the protein CASSVRQVSTDTQYF. The chain carries TRBV2 and TRBJ2-3; no clear D. The CDR3 length is 15 residues. CDR1 and CDR2 from the germline V gene are SNHLY and FYNNEI. The germline V and J ends were trimmed by 4 bases and 0 bases, with 11 bases remaining between them.

The chain uses TRBV10-1 and TRBJ1-5; TRBD1 matches at 7 bases. Germline CDR1 is WNHNN and CDR2 is SYGVQD (reference sequence). This CDR3 is built from 14 residues. V lost 0 bases, J lost 7 bases, and 3 bases stayed unmatched. The CDR3 DNA is TGCGCCAGCAGTGAGTCGAGGGGGCCCCAGCCCCAGCATTTT. Amino acids: CASSESRGPQPQHF.

This chain joins TRBV2 and TRBJ2-3; TRBD2 matches 7 bases. Germline CDR1 SNHLY, CDR2 FYNNEI. V lost 2 bases to trimming and J lost 0 bases; unmatched junction nucleotides: 5. This CDR3 has 16 amino acids. CDR3 loop: CASSERASGSTDTQYF. CDR3 coding DNA: TGTGCCAGCAGTGAAAGGGCTAGCGGCAGCACAGATACGCAGTATTTT.

This clone occurred a few times. The chain uses TRBV27 and TRBJ1-2, with 9 bases matching TRBD1. After removal of 5 bases from V and 8 bases from J, the junction contained 9 bases not matched to a gene. The CDR3 runs 14 residues. The V gene's germline CDR1 is MNHEY and CDR2 SMNVEV (reference sequence). The CDR3: CASSPGQGFWGYTF. The CDR3 DNA follows: TGTGCCAGCAGTCCGGGACAGGGTTTTTGGGGCTACACCTTC.

This clone was observed a handful of times. The V and J genes are TRBV7-6 and TRBJ2-1; 9 positions match TRBD1. The V gene end was trimmed by 5 bases and the J gene end by 7 bases; junction bases not matched to a gene: 18. The length of the CDR3 is 18 residues. The germline CDR1 and CDR2 sequences are SGHVS and FNYEAQ. The CDR3 here is CASSPQPGQGIGWNEQFF. The CDR3 DNA reads as TGTGCCAGCAGCCCTCAACCGGGACAGGGTATTGGTTGGAATGAGCAGTTCTTC.

This clone appeared a few times. The chain is built from TRBV4-1 and TRBJ2-1; a weak D match, TRBD2 (6 bases). Germline V lookup: CDR1 MGHRA, CDR2 YSYEKL. The CDR3 has 15 amino acids. V gave up 1 base and J gave up 7 bases, with 14 bases separating them. The chain's CDR3 is CASSQGDSRSNEQFF. The CDR3 DNA reads as TGCGCCAGCAGCCAAGGGGACTCGAGATCAAATGAGCAGTTCTTC.

This sequence joins TRBV5-5 and TRBJ1-1; D uncertain. Germline V gene lookup returns CDR1 SGHKS and CDR2 YYEKEE (reference sequence). The V end lost 0 bases, the J end lost 3 bases, and 15 bases lay between the germline ends. The CDR3 extends over 16 amino acids. CDR3 nucleotide sequence: TGTGCCAGCAGCTTGGAAGTGGGGAGGATATACACTGAAGCTTTCTTT. Its protein product is CASSLEVGRIYTEAFF.

The chain joins TRBV7-2 to TRBJ2-6, with unresolved D. Germline lookup yields CDR1 SGHTA and CDR2 FQGNSA. There are 16 residues in the CDR3. V lost 3 bases to trimming and J lost 0 bases, with 9 bases between them. In DNA form, the CDR3 reads TGTGCCAGCAGCTTCCGACTGAACTCTGGGGCCAACGTCCTGACTTTC. Amino acid sequence: CASSFRLNSGANVLTF.

In this sample, this clone turned up a few times. The gene calls are TRBV7-9 and TRBJ1-3; D may be TRBD1 (6 bases). The CDR3 totals 12 residues. The V end was cut by 5 bases, the J end by 7 bases, with 9 bases between. CDR1 and CDR2 from the germline V gene are SEHNR and FQNEAQ (reference sequence). CDR3 nucleotides: TGTGCCAGCAGCGTGGACAGTAACACCATATATTTT. As protein: CASSVDSNTIYF.

In this sample, this clone turned up a few times. The chain is built from TRBV19 and TRBJ1-5; 9 nucleotides agree with TRBD1. Germline trimming cut 7 bases from V and 4 bases from J; bases unmatched to any gene: 14. Germline assignment: CDR1 LNHDA and CDR2 SQIVND (reference sequence). The CDR3 is 17 amino acids. The DNA of the CDR3 is TGTGCCAGTACCCCCGGGACAGGGAACTGGGAAAATCAGCCCCAGCATTTT. Translation gives CASTPGTGNWENQPQHF.

CDR3 in DNA: TGTGCCATCAGCGACAGGGGGCTGGAGACCCAGTACTTC. Its protein is CAISDRGLETQYF. The rearrangement joins TRBV10-3 to TRBJ2-5; 10 bases map to TRBD1. Per germline, CDR1 ENHRY and CDR2 SYGVKD. The CDR3 extends over 13 amino acids. The V gene end was trimmed by 6 bases and the J gene end by 5 bases; junction bases not matched to a gene: 3.

The table lists this clone with a count of one. The chain couples TRBV7-3 to TRBJ2-2; possibly TRBD1 for D (5 bases). V was pared by 5 bases and J by 6 bases, with 10 bases between. CDR1 and CDR2 (germline): SGHTA, FQGTGA. The CDR3 totals 13 residues. CDR3 sequence (DNA): TGTGCCAGCAGCACTCCGACAGCCGGGGAGCTGTTTTTT. It encodes CASSTPTAGELFF.